This T cell receptor (beta chain) was captured in a study of T cell changes during pregnancy in multiple sclerosis. Produced via immunoSEQ multiplex PCR; TCRdb's table is partial and in-frame only. The sample contains some 31,000 clones, about 88% of which appear only once. The V gene end was trimmed by 4 bases and the J gene end by 4 bases; junction bases not matched to a gene: 10. The CDR3 is made up of 15 amino acids. Germline CDR1 and CDR2: SEHNR and FQNEAQ (reference sequence). This material consisted of CD8+ T cells from peripheral blood mononuclear cells, taken in the second trimester of pregnancy. The origin of this receptor is a female donor with multiple sclerosis, enrolled in a pregnancy study. This chain uses TRBV7-9 with TRBJ2-7, with 7 nucleotides matching TRBD1. The CDR3 nucleotides read TGTGCCAGCAGCTCTACAATGACAGGGAATTACGAGCAGTACTTC. Translation: CASSSTMTGNYEQYF.